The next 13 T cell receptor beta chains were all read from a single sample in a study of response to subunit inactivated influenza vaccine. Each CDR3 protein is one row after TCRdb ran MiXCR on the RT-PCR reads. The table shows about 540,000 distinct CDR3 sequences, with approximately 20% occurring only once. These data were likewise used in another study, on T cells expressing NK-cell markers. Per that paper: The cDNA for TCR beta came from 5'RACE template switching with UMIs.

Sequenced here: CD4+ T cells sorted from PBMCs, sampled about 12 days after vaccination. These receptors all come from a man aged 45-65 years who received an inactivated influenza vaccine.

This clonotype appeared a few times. This CDR3 is CASSLAANPTGELFF. CDR3 sequence (DNA): TGTGCCAGCAGTTTAGCGGCAAACCCCACCGGGGAGCTGTTTTTT. The V and J genes are TRBV27 and TRBJ2-2; D call uncertain. Germline CDR1 is MNHEY and CDR2 is SMNVEV (reference sequence). This CDR3 region has 15 residues. Trimming removed 2 bases at V and 4 bases at J, with 11 bases between.

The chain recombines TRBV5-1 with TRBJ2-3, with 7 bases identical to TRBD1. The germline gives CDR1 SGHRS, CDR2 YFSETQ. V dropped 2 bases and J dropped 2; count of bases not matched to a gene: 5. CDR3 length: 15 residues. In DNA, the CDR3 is TGCGCCAGCAGCTTAACAGGGGAGTCCACAGATACGCAGTATTTT. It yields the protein CASSLTGESTDTQYF.

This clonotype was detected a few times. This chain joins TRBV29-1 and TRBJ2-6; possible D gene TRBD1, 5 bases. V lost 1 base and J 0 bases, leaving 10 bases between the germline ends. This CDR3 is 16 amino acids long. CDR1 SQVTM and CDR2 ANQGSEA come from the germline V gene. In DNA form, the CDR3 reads TGCAGCGTTGAAGGATCAGGGATCTCTGGGGCCAACGTCCTGACTTTC. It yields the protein CSVEGSGISGANVLTF.

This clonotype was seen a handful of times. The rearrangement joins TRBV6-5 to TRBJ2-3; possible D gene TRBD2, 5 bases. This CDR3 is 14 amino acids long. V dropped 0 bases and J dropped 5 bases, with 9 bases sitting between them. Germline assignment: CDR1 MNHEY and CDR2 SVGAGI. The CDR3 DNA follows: TGTGCCAGCAGTTACTCGCTAGCTATAGATACGCAGTATTTT. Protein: CASSYSLAIDTQYF.

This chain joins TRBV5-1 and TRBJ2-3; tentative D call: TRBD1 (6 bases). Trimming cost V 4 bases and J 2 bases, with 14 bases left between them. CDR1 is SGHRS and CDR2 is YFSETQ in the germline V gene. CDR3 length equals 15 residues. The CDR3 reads CASSADRRFTDTQYF. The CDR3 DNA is TGCGCCAGCAGCGCCGACAGGCGTTTCACAGATACGCAGTATTTT.

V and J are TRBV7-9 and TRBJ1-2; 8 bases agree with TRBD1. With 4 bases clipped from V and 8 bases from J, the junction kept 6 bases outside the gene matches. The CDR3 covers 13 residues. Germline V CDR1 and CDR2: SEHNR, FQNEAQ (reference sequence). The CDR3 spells CASSSQGAVGYTF. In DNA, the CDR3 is TGTGCCAGCAGCTCTCAGGGGGCGGTAGGCTACACCTTC.

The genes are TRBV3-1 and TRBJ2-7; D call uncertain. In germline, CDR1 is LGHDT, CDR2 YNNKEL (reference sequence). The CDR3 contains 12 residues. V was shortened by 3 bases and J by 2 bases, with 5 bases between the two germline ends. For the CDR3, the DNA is TGTGCCAGCAGCCACTCTACCTACGAGCAGTACTTC. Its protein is CASSHSTYEQYF.

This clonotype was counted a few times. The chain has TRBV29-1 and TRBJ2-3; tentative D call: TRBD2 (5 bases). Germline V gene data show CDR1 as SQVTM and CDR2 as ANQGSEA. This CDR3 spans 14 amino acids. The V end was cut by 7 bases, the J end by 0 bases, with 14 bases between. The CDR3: CSDAGDVSTDTQYF. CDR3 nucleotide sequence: TGCAGCGACGCCGGGGATGTAAGCACAGATACGCAGTATTTT.

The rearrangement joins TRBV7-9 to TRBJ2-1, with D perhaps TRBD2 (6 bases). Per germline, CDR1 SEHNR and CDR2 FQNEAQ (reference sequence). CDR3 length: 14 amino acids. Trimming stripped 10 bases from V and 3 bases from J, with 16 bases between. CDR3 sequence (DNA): TGTGCCAACGCGGGGCAGGGAAGCTACAATGAGCAGTTCTTC. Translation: CANAGQGSYNEQFF. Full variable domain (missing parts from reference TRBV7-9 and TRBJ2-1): DTGVSQNPRHKITKRGQNVTFRCDPISEHNRLYWYRQTLGQGPEFLTYFQNEAQLEKSRLLSDRFSAERPKGSFSTLEIQRTEQGDSAMYLCANAGQGSYNEQFFGPGTRLTVL.

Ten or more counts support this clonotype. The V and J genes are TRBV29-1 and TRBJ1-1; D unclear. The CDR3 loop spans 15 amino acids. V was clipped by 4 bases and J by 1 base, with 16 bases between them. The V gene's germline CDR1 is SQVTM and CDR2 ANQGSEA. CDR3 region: CSVGDPPDPNTEAFF. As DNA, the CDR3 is TGCAGCGTTGGCGACCCACCCGACCCGAACACTGAAGCTTTCTTT.

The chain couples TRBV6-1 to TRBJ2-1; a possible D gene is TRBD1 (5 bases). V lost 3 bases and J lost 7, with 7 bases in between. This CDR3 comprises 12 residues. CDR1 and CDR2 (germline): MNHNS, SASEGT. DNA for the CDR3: TGTGCCAGCAGTGACAGGGTAAATGAGCAGTTCTTC. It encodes CASSDRVNEQFF.

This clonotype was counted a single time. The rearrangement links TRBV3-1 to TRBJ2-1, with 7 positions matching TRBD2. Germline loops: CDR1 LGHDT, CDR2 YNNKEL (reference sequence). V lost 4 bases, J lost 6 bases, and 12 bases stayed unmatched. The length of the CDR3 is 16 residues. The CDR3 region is CASSPPGVAGINEQFF. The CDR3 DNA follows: TGTGCCAGCAGCCCCCCTGGGGTAGCGGGTATCAATGAGCAGTTCTTC.

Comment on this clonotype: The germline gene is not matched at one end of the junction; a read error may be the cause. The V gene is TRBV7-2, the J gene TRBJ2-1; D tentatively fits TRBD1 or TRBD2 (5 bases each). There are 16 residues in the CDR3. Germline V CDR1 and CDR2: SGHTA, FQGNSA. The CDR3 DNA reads TGTGCCAGCAGCTCAAACACAGGCGGGTCCTACAATGAGGAGTTCTTC. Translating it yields CASSSNTGGSYNEEFF. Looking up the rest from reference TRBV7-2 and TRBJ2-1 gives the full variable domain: GAGVSQSPSNKVTEKGKDVELRCDPISGHTALYWYRQSLGQGLEFLIYFQGNSAPDKSGLPSDRFSAERTGGSVSTLTIQRTQQEDSAVYLCASSSNTGGSYNEEFFGPGTRLTVL.